One sample yielded the 3 T cell receptor beta chains listed below, sequenced in a study of cytomegalovirus exposure and HLA in healthy donors. PCR employed 60 Vbeta and 13 Jbeta primers. Using immunoSEQ multiplex PCR, the repertoire was profiled, and TCRdb retains in-frame clones only, with some absent. The profile shows 97,000 or so clones, around 70% of them singletons. The sample was PBMCs. These receptors originate from a man aged 45 to 65 in good health and CMV-seronegative.

The chain carries TRBV5-4 and TRBJ2-5; 7 bases are shared with TRBD1. The CDR3 length is 16 residues. V trimming: 0 bases; J trimming: 1 base; junction bases outside the gene matches: 6. Germline CDR1 SGHNT, CDR2 YYREEE (reference sequence). CDR3 loop: CASSLGRGLLQETQYF. CDR3 nucleotides: TGTGCCAGCAGCTTGGGCAGGGGGTTGCTCCAAGAGACCCAGTACTTC.

J is TRBJ1-2 and V is TRBV9; D call uncertain. Trimming removed 0 bases at V and 3 bases at J, with 12 bases between. The CDR3 spans 15 residues. Germline CDR1 is SGDLS and CDR2 is YYNGEE. The CDR3 reads CASSVEWTGDYGYTF. The CDR3 DNA is TGTGCCAGCAGCGTAGAGTGGACCGGGGACTATGGCTACACCTTC. Complete variable domain (other parts from reference TRBV9 and TRBJ1-2): DSGVTQTPKHLITATGQRVTLRCSPRSGDLSVYWYQQSLDQGLQFLIQYYNGEERAKGNILERFSAQQFPDLHSELNLSSLELGDSALYFCASSVEWTGDYGYTFGSGTRLTVV.

This rearrangement joins TRBV27 to TRBJ1-2; D gene ambiguous. The CDR3 covers 12 residues. Trimming removed 4 bases from V and 4 bases from J, with 7 bases in between. Germline V lookup: CDR1 MNHEY, CDR2 SMNVEV (reference sequence). The CDR3 sequence: CASSSAGYGYTF. In DNA form, the CDR3 reads TGTGCCAGCAGTTCCGCCGGCTATGGCTACACCTTC.